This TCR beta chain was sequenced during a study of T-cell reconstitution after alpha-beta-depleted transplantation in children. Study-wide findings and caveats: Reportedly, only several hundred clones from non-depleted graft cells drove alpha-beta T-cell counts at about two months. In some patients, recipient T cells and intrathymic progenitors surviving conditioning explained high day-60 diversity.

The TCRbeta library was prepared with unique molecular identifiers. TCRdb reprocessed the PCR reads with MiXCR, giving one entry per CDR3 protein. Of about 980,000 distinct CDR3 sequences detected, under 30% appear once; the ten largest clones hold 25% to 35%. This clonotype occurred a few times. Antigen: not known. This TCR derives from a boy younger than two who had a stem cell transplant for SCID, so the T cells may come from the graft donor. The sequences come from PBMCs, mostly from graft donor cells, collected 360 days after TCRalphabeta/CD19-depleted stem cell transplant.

CDR3 in amino acids: CSVDPGNEQFF. CDR3 in DNA: TGCAGCGTTGATCCAGGGAATGAGCAGTTCTTC. The chain is built from TRBV29-1 and TRBJ2-1; D is perhaps TRBD1 (5 bases). The length of the CDR3 is 11 residues. Trimming took off 3 bases at V and 7 bases at J, with 7 bases between the two ends. Per the germline V gene, CDR1 is SQVTM and CDR2 is ANQGSEA.